This TCR beta chain came from a study of blood T cell repertoires in COVID-19. For the study at large: Sample material is recorded as cDNA or gDNA derived from T cells, B-cell-depleted T cells, or PBMCs.

Libraries were prepared by immunoSEQ multiplex PCR; TCRdb keeps only in-frame clonotypes and omits some of them. The sample records some 510,000 clones, over 75% being singletons. As to this clone: This sample includes further DNA sequences coding for the same CDR3.

Trimming took 2 bases from V and 3 from J, leaving 8 bases between them. This CDR3 is built from 13 residues. Germline CDR1 is SGHRS and CDR2 is YFSETQ. This sequence was found in a woman between 40 and 50 years old who had recovered from COVID-19. Sequenced material: PBMCs or T cells enriched from blood (not recorded which). The chain recombines TRBV5-1 with TRBJ1-2, with no clear D. CDR3 region: CASSLLGDYGYTF. CDR3 DNA sequence: TGCGCCAGCAGCTTACTCGGGGACTATGGCTACACCTTC.